This T cell receptor beta chain was observed in a study of graft-versus-host responses after intestinal transplantation (dated by TCRdb to 2020 to 2022). As for the study more broadly: The transplants that recipients received were multivisceral, liver-intestinal, or isolated intestinal. A peak of at least 4% donor T cells among recipient peripheral blood mononuclear cells was the definition used for donor T cell macrochimerism. To identify alloreactive clones, pre-transplant mixed lymphocyte reaction products were sequenced and then compared with unstimulated pre-transplant donor and recipient T cells. Rather than being sequenced by the commercial service, samples from a few later patients were sequenced in-house on an Illumina MiSeq and processed with MiXCR. After intestinal transplantation, graft-versus-host and host-versus-graft alloreactive T cell clones in the graft, circulation and bone marrow were tracked using bulk TCR-beta CDR3 sequencing. Every recipient was given anti-thymocyte globulin induction, then maintenance tacrolimus and steroids for 2 to 4 years. The cohort enrolled about two dozen intestinal transplant recipients, one of whom was a retransplant, and a few patients without pretransplant specimens were excluded. Overall study results and their limits: Early after transplant, declines in HvG clones were associated with peak levels of circulating GvH clones. The conclusions were limited by the relatively low number and heterogeneity of the intestinal transplant patients. GvH clones turned up in recipient bone marrow, with some appearing earlier in ileal mucosa or blood, a pattern consistent with an intestinal mucosal origin. In patients with donor T cell macrochimerism, the allografts had high GvH to HvG T cell clonal ratios.

Based on the germline V gene (reference sequence), the CDR1 and CDR2 sequences are LNHNV and YYDKDF. The CDR3 starts with the cysteine, ends with the phenylalanine, and has 14 residues. The entry retains the CDR3 DNA only, 42 bases that are in frame from base 1. The intended sense of this specimen's time point label: cells obtained before transplantation from donor or recipient. CD3+CD4+ and CD3+CD8+ populations were FACS-sorted from unstimulated pre-transplant donor and recipient cells taken from spleen or lymph nodes. Library creation used the immunoSEQ multiplex PCR assay. For most patients, genomic DNA was isolated with the Qiagen DNeasy Blood and Tissue Kit and shipped frozen to Adaptive Biotechnologies for TCR sequencing. For most patients, genomic DNA was subjected to high-throughput TCR-beta CDR3 sequencing by Adaptive Biotechnologies. Per the authors' processing: Adaptive's ImmunoSEQ software supplied the TCR sequencing data for around 19 patients, while MiXCR and VDJtools were used to process a few other patients. To correct CD4 versus CD8 sorting errors, sequences present in both subsets at a frequency ratio below 5:1 were removed. CDR3 nucleotide sequences shared by donor and recipient were removed because the origin of these sequences could not be assigned. At least 2-fold expansion over unstimulated cells and a minimum CFSE-low frequency of 0.002% (template counts) or 0.001% (read counts) were required for clones to be classified as alloreactive. Clones were considered mappable if detected in sequenced pre-transplant spleen, lymph node, or MLR CFSE-low populations of the donor or recipient. Cumulative frequency of alloreactive clones was calculated as a percentage of all sequences weighted by copy number. Held by TCRdb, this immuneACCESS table contains in-frame sequences only and omits some clones. Under half of the omission traces to an unresolved V gene where checked; the cause of the rest is unknown. The V and J calls and clone size are taken from that table; D and trimming were inferred from the DNA. Within this sample are some 86,000 clones, with about nine tenths of them counted one time only. The top ten clones comprise less than 0.1% of the sample.

For this clone: This clone's antigen is unknown. An end of the junction does not agree with germline; a read error may underlie this.

This TCR came from a human donor who received an intestinal transplant. The source was unstimulated CD4+ T cells sorted from spleen or lymph node cells, collected before intestinal transplant. This chain joins TRBV15 to TRBJ2-7; TRBD1 agrees with 9 junctional bases. Read as DNA, the sequence is TGTGCCACCGGCAGGGACAGGGCCTCCTACGAGCAGTACTTC. It specifies CATGRDRASYEQYF. Supplemented by the reference TRBV15 and TRBJ2-7 proteins around the CDR3, the complete variable domain is DAMVIQNPRYQVTQFGKPVTLSCSQTLNHNVMYWYQQKSSQAPKLLFHYYDKDFNNEADTPDNFQSRRPNTSFCFLDIRSPGLGDTAMYLCATGRDRASYEQYFGPGTRLTVT.